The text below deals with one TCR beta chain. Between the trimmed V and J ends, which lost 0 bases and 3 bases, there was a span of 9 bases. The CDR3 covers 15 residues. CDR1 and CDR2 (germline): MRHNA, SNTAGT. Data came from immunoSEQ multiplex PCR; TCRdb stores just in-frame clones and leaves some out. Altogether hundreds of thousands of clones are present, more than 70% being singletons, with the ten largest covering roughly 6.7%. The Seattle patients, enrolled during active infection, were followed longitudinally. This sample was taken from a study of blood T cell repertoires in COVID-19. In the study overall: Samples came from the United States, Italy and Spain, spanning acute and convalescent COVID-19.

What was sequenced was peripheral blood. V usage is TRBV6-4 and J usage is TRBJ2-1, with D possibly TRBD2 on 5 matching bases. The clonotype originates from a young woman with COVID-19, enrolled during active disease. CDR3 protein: CASSDSGSGYNEQFF. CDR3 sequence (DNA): TGTGCCAGCAGTGACTCAGGGAGCGGCTACAATGAGCAGTTCTTC.